The source of this T cell receptor (beta chain) is a study of T cell changes during pregnancy in multiple sclerosis. The length of the CDR3 is 14 residues. From germline, CDR1 is SGHTA and CDR2 FQGTGA. Trimming stripped 5 bases from V and 4 bases from J, with 12 bases between. Produced via immunoSEQ multiplex PCR; TCRdb's table is partial and in-frame only. The repertoire holds roughly 40,000 clones, with about 90% as singletons. The source material was CD4+ T cells from peripheral blood mononuclear cells, sampled before pregnancy. The receptor's source is a female donor with multiple sclerosis, enrolled in a pregnancy study. The V call is TRBV7-3, the J call TRBJ2-1, with D maybe TRBD2 (5 bases). The CDR3 DNA follows: TGTGCCAGCAGCCCCACCCGGGGTTACAATGAGCAGTTCTTC. Encoded protein: CASSPTRGYNEQFF. Drawing the rest from reference TRBV7-3 and TRBJ2-1, the complete variable domain is GAGVSQTPSNKVTEKGKYVELRCDPISGHTALYWYRQSLGQGPEFLIYFQGTGAADDSGLPNDRFFAVRPEGSVSTLKIQRTERGDSAVYLCASSPTRGYNEQFFGPGTRLTVL.